What follows are 18 T cell receptor beta chains derived from one specimen sequenced in a study of blood T cell repertoires in COVID-19. TCRdb's table, derived via immunoSEQ multiplex PCR, lists solely in-frame clones and lacks some. The sample shows 55,000 to 85,000 clones, 65% to 80% of them seen only once. Sequencing used peripheral blood. These receptors originate from a man between 60 and 75 years old with active or convalescent COVID-19.

The rearrangement links TRBV4-1 to TRBJ1-4; TRBD1 agrees at 7 bases. V was pared by 4 bases and J by 7 bases, with 6 bases of the junction left unmatched. This CDR3 comprises 14 residues. Per germline, CDR1 MGHRA and CDR2 YSYEKL. The CDR3 spells CASSRQGNIEKLFF. The CDR3 nucleotides read TGCGCCAGCAGCCGACAGGGCAATATTGAAAAACTGTTTTTT.

This sequence joins TRBV3-1 (or the pseudogene TRBV3-2) and TRBJ1-1; 8 nucleotides line up with TRBD1. The germline V gene encodes CDR1 LGHDT and CDR2 YNNKEL (reference sequence). V was pared by 3 bases and J by 1 base, with 4 bases of the junction left unmatched. CDR3 size: 15 residues. The CDR3 nucleotides are TGTGCCAGCAGCCAGTCGGACAGGGCGAACACTGAAGCTTTCTTT. It encodes CASSQSDRANTEAFF.

The J gene is TRBJ1-2, the V gene TRBV19, with D perhaps TRBD1 (5 bases). CDR3 length: 15 residues. Germline values: CDR1 LNHDA, CDR2 SQIVND (reference sequence). With 5 bases removed from V and 0 bases from J, the gap between germline ends came to 13 bases. This chain's CDR3 is CASSQLGQSNYGYTF. The CDR3 DNA sequence: TGTGCCAGTAGTCAGCTGGGGCAGTCTAACTATGGCTACACCTTC.

V and J are TRBV7-3 and TRBJ2-1, with D maybe TRBD2 (5 bases). Germline CDR1 reads SGHTA; CDR2 reads FQGTGA. V lost 2 bases to trimming and J lost 0 bases, with 11 bases between them. The CDR3 sequence is 16 residues long. Here the CDR3 reads CASSLAGWSSYNEQFF. DNA of the CDR3: TGTGCCAGCAGCTTAGCGGGCTGGAGCTCCTACAATGAGCAGTTCTTC. Filled out from reference TRBV7-3 and TRBJ2-1, the complete variable domain reads GAGVSQTPSNKVTEKGKYVELRCDPISGHTALYWYRQSLGQGPEFLIYFQGTGAADDSGLPNDRFFAVRPEGSVSTLKIQRTERGDSAVYLCASSLAGWSSYNEQFFGPGTRLTVL.

This clone was detected only once. This chain links TRBV10-3 with TRBJ2-3; TRBD2 matches at 13 bases. This CDR3 has 19 residues. From germline, CDR1 is ENHRY and CDR2 SYGVKD. The V and J ends lost 2 bases and 4 bases, in that order; junction bases with no gene match: 12. The CDR3 coding sequence is TGTGCCATCAGTGAGCCCTCGGGACTAGCGGGGTCCGGCGCAGATACGCAGTATTTT. Its protein is CAISEPSGLAGSGADTQYF.

In nucleotides, the CDR3 is TGCGCCAGCAGCCCTTTTTATGGCGAGACCCAGTACTTC. This encodes CASSPFYGETQYF. The genes are TRBV4-3 and TRBJ2-5, with unresolved D. The germline V gene has CDR1 LGHNA and CDR2 YSLEER. The CDR3 has 13 residues. V shed 4 bases and J shed 5 bases, with 11 bases lying between them.

This chain joins TRBV10-1 and TRBJ1-1; TRBD1 agrees at 9 bases. The CDR3 consists of 16 residues. V lost 4 bases, J lost 1 base, and 7 bases stayed unmatched. Germline V lookup: CDR1 WNHNN, CDR2 SYGVQD (reference sequence). CDR3 sequence: CASSAGQGGPNTEAFF. CDR3 bases: TGCGCCAGCAGTGCGGGACAGGGAGGGCCGAACACTGAAGCTTTCTTT.

This chain connects TRBV9 to TRBJ1-3; D is perhaps TRBD1 (5 bases). From germline, CDR1 is SGDLS and CDR2 YYNGEE. Trimming removed 4 bases at V and 0 bases at J, with 11 bases between. The CDR3 consists of 15 residues. In DNA form, the CDR3 reads TGTGCCAGCAGCCAGACAGTGTTCTCTGGAAACACCATATATTTT. Encoded protein: CASSQTVFSGNTIYF. Drawing the rest from reference TRBV9 and TRBJ1-3, the complete variable domain is DSGVTQTPKHLITATGQRVTLRCSPRSGDLSVYWYQQSLDQGLQFLIQYYNGEERAKGNILERFSAQQFPDLHSELNLSSLELGDSALYFCASSQTVFSGNTIYFGEGSWLTVV.

The chain recombines TRBV7-2 with TRBJ2-7; 8 bases line up with TRBD1. The germline V gene encodes CDR1 SGHTA and CDR2 FQGNSA. The CDR3 covers 15 residues. The trim removed 6 bases at V and 4 bases at J, leaving 11 bases unmatched. The CDR3 is CASRQTGTGAYEQYF. DNA for the CDR3: TGTGCCAGCAGACAAACCGGGACAGGAGCTTACGAGCAGTACTTC.

The sample holds many counts of this clone. This sequence joins TRBV7-3 and TRBJ2-1; 7 bases align to TRBD2. CDR1 SGHTA and CDR2 FQGTGA come from the germline V gene. This CDR3 contains 12 residues. V was clipped by 2 bases and J by 15 bases; unmatched bases: 7. The CDR3 sequence is CASSLRGLEVFF. CDR3 DNA: TGTGCCAGCAGCTTACGAGGACTAGAGGTGTTCTTC. Complete variable domain (other parts from reference TRBV7-3 and TRBJ2-1): GAGVSQTPSNKVTEKGKYVELRCDPISGHTALYWYRQSLGQGPEFLIYFQGTGAADDSGLPNDRFFAVRPEGSVSTLKIQRTERGDSAVYLCASSLRGLEVFFGPGTRLTVL.

This clone was counted a single time. This rearrangement joins TRBV7-9 to TRBJ1-4; 7 bases align to TRBD1. This CDR3 has 14 residues. Germline V CDR1 and CDR2: SEHNR, FQNEAQ (reference sequence). The trim removed 1 base at V and 7 bases at J, leaving 3 bases unmatched. The CDR3 DNA reads TGTGCCAGCAGCTTAGGCACAGGGGTTGAAAAACTGTTTTTT. This sequence encodes CASSLGTGVEKLFF. Combining the CDR3 with reference TRBV7-9 and TRBJ1-4 gives the whole variable domain DTGVSQNPRHKITKRGQNVTFRCDPISEHNRLYWYRQTLGQGPEFLTYFQNEAQLEKSRLLSDRFSAERPKGSFSTLEIQRTEQGDSAMYLCASSLGTGVEKLFFGSGTQLSVL.

CDR3 nucleotide sequence: TGTGCCAGCAGCCGGACCGGGGTATACTCTGGGGCCAACGTCCTGACTTTC. Translation: CASSRTGVYSGANVLTF. This chain connects TRBV13 to TRBJ2-6; weak D call: TRBD2 (5 bases). V lost 5 bases and J 0 bases, leaving 14 bases between the germline ends. This CDR3 has 17 amino acids. Germline loops: CDR1 PRHDT, CDR2 FYEKMQ (reference sequence).

V is TRBV2 and J is TRBJ2-2, with 7 positions matching TRBD1. Germline V gene data show CDR1 as SNHLY and CDR2 as FYNNEI. The CDR3 loop spans 17 amino acids. Losses at the gene ends were 7 bases for V and 1 base for J; bases not matched to a gene: 12. CDR3 DNA: TGTGCCAGCATACACACGACCGGGACAGAGAACACCGGGGAGCTGTTTTTT. This translates into CASIHTTGTENTGELFF.

This clone was picked up one time. As DNA, the CDR3 is TGTGCCAGCTCACAGGACAGGGTCGGGACTGAAGCTTTCTTT. Its translation is CASSQDRVGTEAFF. The chain is built from TRBV18 and TRBJ1-1; 8 bases are shared with TRBD1. The CDR3 has 14 residues. V trimming: 4 bases; J trimming: 5 bases; junction bases outside the gene matches: 6. The germline V gene has CDR1 KGHSH and CDR2 LQKENI.

The CDR3 loop reads CASSTQSSGNTIYF. In DNA, the CDR3 is TGTGCCAGCAGCACACAGAGCTCTGGAAACACCATATATTTT. The V gene is TRBV7-2, the J gene TRBJ1-3; D gene unclear. Germline V gives CDR1 SGHTA, CDR2 FQGNSA. The CDR3 consists of 14 residues. The germline V and J ends were trimmed by 5 bases and 0 bases, with 8 bases remaining between them.

This clone has a single count. This rearrangement joins TRBV18 to TRBJ1-2; TRBD1 matches 9 bases. The germline gives CDR1 KGHSH, CDR2 LQKENI. The V gene end was trimmed by 2 bases and the J gene end by 6 bases; junction bases not matched to a gene: 4. CDR3 length: 14 residues. This chain's CDR3 is CASSPGDRVDGYTF. The DNA of the CDR3 is TGTGCCAGCTCACCAGGGGACAGGGTCGATGGCTACACCTTC. Filled out from reference TRBV18 and TRBJ1-2, the complete variable domain reads NAGVMQNPRHLVRRRGQEARLRCSPMKGHSHVYWYRQLPEEGLKFMVYLQKENIIDESGMPKERFSAEFPKEGPSILRIQQVVRGDSAAYFCASSPGDRVDGYTFGSGTRLTVV.

The chain couples TRBV6-5 to TRBJ1-2; D is perhaps TRBD1 (6 bases). The germline gives CDR1 MNHEY, CDR2 SVGAGI. With 8 bases removed from V and 8 bases from J, the gap between germline ends came to 18 bases. The CDR3 is 13 residues long. The CDR3 nucleotides are TGTGCCAGCTATGACAGGCGAAGCTTCGGCTACACCTTC. Translated: CASYDRRSFGYTF.

In this sample, this clone turned up once. The chain joins TRBV7-9 to TRBJ1-2; D unresolved. The CDR3 is 14 amino acids. The germline V gene has CDR1 SEHNR and CDR2 FQNEAQ (reference sequence). CDR3 DNA sequence: TGTGCTGGGGATATTTATTCGGGGAACTATGGCTACACCTTC. It yields the protein CAGDIYSGNYGYTF.